This T cell receptor (beta chain) was captured in a study of cytomegalovirus exposure and HLA in healthy donors. About the study: Under 90% of some 390 genotyped donors fell in the Caucasian-associated ancestry cluster. Study outcomes and limitations: Under in vitro conditions, a few CMV-associated chains were confirmed as specific for CMV antigens. Reports state that TCR beta sequences accurately predicted most subjects' HLA-A and HLA-B alleles.

CDR1 and CDR2 (germline): SQVTM, ANQGSEA. This CDR3 comprises 14 residues. Trimming cost V 3 bases and J 6 bases; bases outside gene matches: 4. A word on this clone: No antigen is known for it.

The PCR employed 60 Vbeta primers together with 13 Jbeta primers. Using immunoSEQ multiplex PCR, the repertoire was profiled, and TCRdb retains in-frame clones only, with some absent. The sample shows about 190,000 clones, around 87% of them seen only once. The rearrangement joins TRBV29-1 to TRBJ2-1; 11 bases align to TRBD2. This clonotype was sampled from a young woman in good health and CMV-seronegative. The sample comprised PBMCs. The CDR3 reads CSVDVAGGGNEQFF. CDR3 nucleotide sequence: TGCAGCGTTGACGTAGCGGGAGGGGGCAATGAGCAGTTCTTC.